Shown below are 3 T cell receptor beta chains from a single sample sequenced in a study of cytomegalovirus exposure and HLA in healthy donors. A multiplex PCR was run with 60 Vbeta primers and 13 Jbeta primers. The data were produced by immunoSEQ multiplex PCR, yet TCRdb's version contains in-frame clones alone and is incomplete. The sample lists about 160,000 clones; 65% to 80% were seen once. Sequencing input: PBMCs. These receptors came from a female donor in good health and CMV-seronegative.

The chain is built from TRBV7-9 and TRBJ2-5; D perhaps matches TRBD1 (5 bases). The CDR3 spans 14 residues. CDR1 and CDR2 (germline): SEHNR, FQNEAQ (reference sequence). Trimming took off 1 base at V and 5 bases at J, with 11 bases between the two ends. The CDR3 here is CASSLDQGLETQYF. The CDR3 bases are TGTGCCAGCAGCTTAGATCAGGGCCTTGAGACCCAGTACTTC.

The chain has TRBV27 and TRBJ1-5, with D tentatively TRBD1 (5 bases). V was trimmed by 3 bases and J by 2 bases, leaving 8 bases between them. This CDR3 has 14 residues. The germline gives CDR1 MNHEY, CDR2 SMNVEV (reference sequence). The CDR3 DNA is TGTGCCAGCAGTTTTGGCAGGGGCAATCAGCCCCAGCATTTT. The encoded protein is CASSFGRGNQPQHF.

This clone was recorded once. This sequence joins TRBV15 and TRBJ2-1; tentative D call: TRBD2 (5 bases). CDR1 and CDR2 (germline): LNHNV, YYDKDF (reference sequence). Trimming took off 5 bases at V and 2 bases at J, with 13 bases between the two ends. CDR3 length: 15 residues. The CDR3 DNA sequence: TGTGCCACCAGCCCCGGACTCGCGCCCTACAATGAGCAGTTCTTC. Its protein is CATSPGLAPYNEQFF.